What follows are 4 T cell receptor beta chains derived from one specimen sequenced in a study of T cell changes during pregnancy in multiple sclerosis. Some clones are missing from TCRdb's copy, which holds only in-frame ones; the method was immunoSEQ multiplex PCR. This sample has tens of thousands of clones, with roughly nine tenths found just once. This material consisted of CD8+ T cells from peripheral blood mononuclear cells, taken before pregnancy. The receptor set was obtained from a female donor with multiple sclerosis, enrolled in a pregnancy study.

In its sample, this clone is medium-sized. The rearrangement uses TRBV6-4 and TRBJ1-1, with D perhaps matching TRBD1 (5 bases). Germline V CDR1 and CDR2: MRHNA, SNTAGT. The CDR3 is 13 residues long. The ends were cut back, 3 bases at V and 1 base at J, with 6 bases in the middle. The CDR3 reads CASSEGENTEAFF. Here the CDR3 DNA reads TGTGCCAGCAGTGAAGGGGAGAACACTGAAGCTTTCTTT.

The chain couples TRBV7-8 to TRBJ2-7, with TRBD1 as a possible D gene (5 bases). V was trimmed by 0 bases and J by 2 bases, leaving 11 bases between them. The CDR3 is made up of 15 amino acids. Germline-derived CDR1 and CDR2 are SGHVS and FQNEAQ. The CDR3 DNA sequence: TGTGCCAGCAGCTTAGCCGGACATATTGCCTACGAGCAGTACTTC. It translates to CASSLAGHIAYEQYF.

The chain joins TRBV9 to TRBJ1-1; TRBD1 matches at 8 bases. Trimming removed 3 bases from V and 0 bases from J; junction bases left unmatched: 4. The CDR3 runs 15 residues. Germline CDR1 is SGDLS and CDR2 is YYNGEE. Here the CDR3 DNA reads TGTGCCAGCAGCGGGACAGGGTCCATGAACACTGAAGCTTTCTTT. Translated, it gives CASSGTGSMNTEAFF.

V gene TRBV7-3 combines with J gene TRBJ2-1, with D possibly being TRBD2 (6 bases). The CDR3 runs to 13 residues. V gave up 5 bases and J gave up 6 bases, with 11 bases separating them. Germline CDR1 SGHTA, CDR2 FQGTGA. The CDR3 sequence: CASSISGSNEQFF. The CDR3 nucleotides are TGTGCCAGCAGCATATCCGGGAGCAATGAGCAGTTCTTC.